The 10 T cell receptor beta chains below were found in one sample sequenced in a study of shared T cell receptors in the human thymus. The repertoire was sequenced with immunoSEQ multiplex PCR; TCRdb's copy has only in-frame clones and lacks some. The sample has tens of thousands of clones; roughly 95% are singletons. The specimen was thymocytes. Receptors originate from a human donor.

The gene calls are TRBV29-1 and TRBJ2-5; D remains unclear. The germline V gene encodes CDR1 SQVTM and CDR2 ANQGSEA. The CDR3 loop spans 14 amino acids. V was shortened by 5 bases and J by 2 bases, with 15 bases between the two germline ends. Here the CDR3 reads CSVPVGRGQETQYF. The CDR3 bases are TGCAGCGTTCCTGTAGGCAGAGGTCAAGAGACCCAGTACTTC.

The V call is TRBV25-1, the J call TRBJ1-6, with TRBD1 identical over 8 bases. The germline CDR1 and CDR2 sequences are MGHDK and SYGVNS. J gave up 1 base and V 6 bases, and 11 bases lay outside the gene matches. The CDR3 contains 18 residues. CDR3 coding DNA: TGTGCCAGCAGGGGCGCTACAGGGGGGGGGTCCTATAATTCACCCCTCCACTTT. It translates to CASRGATGGGSYNSPLHF.

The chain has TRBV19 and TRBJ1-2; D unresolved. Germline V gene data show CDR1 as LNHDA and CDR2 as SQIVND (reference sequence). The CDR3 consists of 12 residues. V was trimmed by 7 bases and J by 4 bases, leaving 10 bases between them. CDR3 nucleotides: TGTGCCAGTACCCCCAAAAGCTATGGCTACACCTTC. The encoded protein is CASTPKSYGYTF.

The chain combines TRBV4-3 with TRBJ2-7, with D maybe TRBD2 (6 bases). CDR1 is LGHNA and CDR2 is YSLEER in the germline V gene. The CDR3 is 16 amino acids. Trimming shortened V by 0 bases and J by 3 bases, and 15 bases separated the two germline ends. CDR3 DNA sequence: TGCGCCAGCAGCCAAGAGGGAGGTGTAGTCGTCTACGAGCAGTACTTC. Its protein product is CASSQEGGVVVYEQYF.

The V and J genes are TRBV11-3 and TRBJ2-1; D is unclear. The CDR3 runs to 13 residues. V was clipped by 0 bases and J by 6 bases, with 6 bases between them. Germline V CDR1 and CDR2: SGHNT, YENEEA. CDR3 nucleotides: TGTGCCAGCAGCTTAGAAATGGTCAATGAGCAGTTCTTC. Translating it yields CASSLEMVNEQFF.

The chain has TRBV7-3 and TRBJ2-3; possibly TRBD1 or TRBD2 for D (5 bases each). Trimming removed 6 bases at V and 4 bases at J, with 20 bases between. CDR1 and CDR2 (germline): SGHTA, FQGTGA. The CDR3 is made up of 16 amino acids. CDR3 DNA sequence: TGTGCCAGCAGGAACCAAGAGGGACCAGGCCCAGATACGCAGTATTTT. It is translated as CASRNQEGPGPDTQYF. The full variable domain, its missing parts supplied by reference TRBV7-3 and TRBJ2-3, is GAGVSQTPSNKVTEKGKYVELRCDPISGHTALYWYRQSLGQGPEFLIYFQGTGAADDSGLPNDRFFAVRPEGSVSTLKIQRTERGDSAVYLCASRNQEGPGPDTQYFGPGTRLTVL.

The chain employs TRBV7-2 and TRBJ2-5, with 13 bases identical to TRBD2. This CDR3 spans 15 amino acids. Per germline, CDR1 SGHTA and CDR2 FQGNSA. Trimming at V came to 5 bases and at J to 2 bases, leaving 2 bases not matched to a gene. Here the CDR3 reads CASSRTSGGQETQYF. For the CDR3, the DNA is TGTGCCAGCAGCCGGACTAGCGGGGGACAAGAGACCCAGTACTTC.

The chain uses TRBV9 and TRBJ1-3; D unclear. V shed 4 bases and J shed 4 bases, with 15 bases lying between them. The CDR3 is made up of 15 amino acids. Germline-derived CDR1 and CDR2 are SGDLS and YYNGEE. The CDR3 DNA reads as TGTGCCAGCAGCTCAACCCCCCGAGGAGGAAACACCATATATTTT. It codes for CASSSTPRGGNTIYF.

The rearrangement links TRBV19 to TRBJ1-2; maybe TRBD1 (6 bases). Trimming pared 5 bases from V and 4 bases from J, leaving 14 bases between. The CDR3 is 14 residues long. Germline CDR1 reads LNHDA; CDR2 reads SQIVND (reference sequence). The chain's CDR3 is CASSYREWSYGYTF. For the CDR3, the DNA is TGTGCCAGTAGTTACAGGGAGTGGAGCTATGGCTACACCTTC.

CDR3 sequence reads: CASSQGWLAREKADTQYF. The CDR3 DNA sequence: TGCGCCAGCAGCCAAGGGTGGTTGGCCAGGGAAAAGGCGGATACGCAGTATTTT. This chain links TRBV4-1 with TRBJ2-3, with D tentatively TRBD1 (5 bases). Germline CDR1 MGHRA, CDR2 YSYEKL. Trimming took off 1 base at V and 6 bases at J, with 23 bases between the two ends. This CDR3 has 18 residues.